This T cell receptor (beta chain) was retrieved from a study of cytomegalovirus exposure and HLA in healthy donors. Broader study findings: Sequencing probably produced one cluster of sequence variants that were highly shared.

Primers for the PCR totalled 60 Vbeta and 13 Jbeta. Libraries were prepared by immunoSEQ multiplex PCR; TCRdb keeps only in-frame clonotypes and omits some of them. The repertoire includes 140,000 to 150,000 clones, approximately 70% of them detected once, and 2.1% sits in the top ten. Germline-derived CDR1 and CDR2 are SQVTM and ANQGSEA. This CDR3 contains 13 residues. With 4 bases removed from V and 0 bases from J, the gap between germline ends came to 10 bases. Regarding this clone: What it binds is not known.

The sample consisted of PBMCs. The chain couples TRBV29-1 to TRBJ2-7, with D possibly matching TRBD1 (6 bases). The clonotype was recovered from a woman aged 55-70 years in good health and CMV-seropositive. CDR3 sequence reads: CSVGQATSYEQYF. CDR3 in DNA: TGCAGCGTTGGACAGGCGACCTCCTACGAGCAGTACTTC.